The source of this T cell receptor beta chain is a study of cytomegalovirus exposure and HLA in healthy donors. Study-wide results and caveats: Being productive about 90% or about 30% of the time was typical of most TCR beta V segments in an earlier analysis. A missense DCLRE1C variant was associated with V- and J-gene trimming of TCR beta chains in a later analysis, and an independent cohort replicated the association.

Both 60 Vbeta primers and 13 Jbeta primers went into the PCR. Profiled with immunoSEQ multiplex PCR; TCRdb holds only in-frame clones, not every one. The repertoire includes roughly 140,000 clones, 80% to 85% of them detected once, and about 3.4% sits in the top ten. To note about this clone: What it recognizes is unknown.

This CDR3 has 14 residues. Germline CDR1 reads SEHNR; CDR2 reads FQNEAQ (reference sequence). V was pared by 1 base and J by 3 bases, with 9 bases between. The sequenced material came from PBMCs. The receptor was isolated from a male donor in good health and CMV-seronegative. J is TRBJ2-5 and V is TRBV7-9, with no clear D. The CDR3 region is CASSLVSTKETQYF. As DNA, the CDR3 is TGTGCCAGCAGCTTAGTTAGCACAAAAGAGACCCAGTACTTC.